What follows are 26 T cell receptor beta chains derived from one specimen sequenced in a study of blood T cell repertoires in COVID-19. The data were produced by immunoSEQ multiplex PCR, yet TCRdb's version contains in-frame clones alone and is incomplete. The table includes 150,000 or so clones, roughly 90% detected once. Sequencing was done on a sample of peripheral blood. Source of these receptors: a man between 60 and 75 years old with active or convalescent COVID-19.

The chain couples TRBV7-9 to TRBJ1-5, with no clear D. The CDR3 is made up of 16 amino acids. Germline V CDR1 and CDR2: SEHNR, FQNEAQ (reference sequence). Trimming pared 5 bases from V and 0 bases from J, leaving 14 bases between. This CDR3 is CASSPSVGYSNQPQHF. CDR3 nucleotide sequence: TGTGCCAGCAGCCCGTCAGTGGGCTATAGCAATCAGCCCCAGCATTTT.

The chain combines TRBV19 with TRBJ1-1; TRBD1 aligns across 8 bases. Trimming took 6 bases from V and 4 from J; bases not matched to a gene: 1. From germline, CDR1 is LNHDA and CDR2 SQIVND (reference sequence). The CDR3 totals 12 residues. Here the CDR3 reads CASSRGRTEAFF. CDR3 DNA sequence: TGTGCCAGTAGCAGGGGGCGCACTGAAGCTTTCTTT.

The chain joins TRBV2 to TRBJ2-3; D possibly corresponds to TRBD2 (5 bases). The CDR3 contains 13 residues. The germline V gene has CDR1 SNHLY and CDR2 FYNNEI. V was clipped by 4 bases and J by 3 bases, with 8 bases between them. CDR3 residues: CASSVGMTDTQYF. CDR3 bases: TGTGCCAGCAGTGTCGGGATGACAGATACGCAGTATTTT.

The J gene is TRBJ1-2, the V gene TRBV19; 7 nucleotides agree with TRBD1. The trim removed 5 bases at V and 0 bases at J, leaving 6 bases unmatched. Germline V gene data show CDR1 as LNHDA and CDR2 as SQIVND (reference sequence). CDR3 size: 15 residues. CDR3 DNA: TGTGCCAGTAGTCGACAGGGAGCAGCTAACTATGGCTACACCTTC. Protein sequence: CASSRQGAANYGYTF.

CDR3: CASSPGQGGEPQHF. The CDR3 DNA sequence: TGCGCCAGCAGCCCAGGACAGGGGGGTGAGCCCCAGCATTTT. The V and J genes are TRBV4-1 and TRBJ1-5, with 10 bases identical to TRBD1. With V trimmed by 4 bases and J by 8 bases, 5 bases remained unmatched. The germline V gene has CDR1 MGHRA and CDR2 YSYEKL. The CDR3 covers 14 residues.

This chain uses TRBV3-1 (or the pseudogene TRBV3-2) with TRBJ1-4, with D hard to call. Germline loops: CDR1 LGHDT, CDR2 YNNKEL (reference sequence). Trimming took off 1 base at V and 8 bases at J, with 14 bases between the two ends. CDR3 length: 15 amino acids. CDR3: CASSQGGGGGEKLFF. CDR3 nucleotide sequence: TGTGCCAGCAGCCAAGGAGGAGGCGGCGGAGAAAAACTGTTTTTT.

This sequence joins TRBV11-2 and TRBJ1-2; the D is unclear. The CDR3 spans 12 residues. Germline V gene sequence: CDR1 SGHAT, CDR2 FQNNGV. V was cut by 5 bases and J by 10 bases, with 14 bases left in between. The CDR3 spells CASSALLSDYTF. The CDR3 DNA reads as TGTGCCAGCAGCGCCCTATTGAGTGACTACACCTTC.

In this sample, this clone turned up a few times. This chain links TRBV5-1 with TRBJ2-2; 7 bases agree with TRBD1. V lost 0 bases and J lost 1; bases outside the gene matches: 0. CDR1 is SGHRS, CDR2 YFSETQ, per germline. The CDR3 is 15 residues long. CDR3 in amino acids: CASSLGTGNTGELFF. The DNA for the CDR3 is TGCGCCAGCAGCTTGGGGACAGGGAACACCGGGGAGCTGTTTTTT. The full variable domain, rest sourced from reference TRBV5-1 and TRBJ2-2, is KAGVTQTPRYLIKTRGQQVTLSCSPISGHRSVSWYQQTPGQGLQFLFEYFSETQRNKGNFPGRFSGRQFSNSRSEMNVSTLELGDSALYLCASSLGTGNTGELFFGEGSRLTVL.

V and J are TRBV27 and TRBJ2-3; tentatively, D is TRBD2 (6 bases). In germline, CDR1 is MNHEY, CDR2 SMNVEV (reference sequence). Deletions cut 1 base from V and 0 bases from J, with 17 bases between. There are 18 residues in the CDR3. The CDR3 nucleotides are TGTGCCAGCAGTTTATTAGTAGCGGCAGGTCTAAGCACAGATACGCAGTATTTT. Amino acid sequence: CASSLLVAAGLSTDTQYF.

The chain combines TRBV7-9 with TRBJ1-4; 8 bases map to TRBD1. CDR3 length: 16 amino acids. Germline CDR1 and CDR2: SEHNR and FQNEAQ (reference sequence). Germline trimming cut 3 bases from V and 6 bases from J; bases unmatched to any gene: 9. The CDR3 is CASSFGTGPSYEKLFF. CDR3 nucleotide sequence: TGTGCCAGCAGCTTCGGGACAGGTCCCTCTTATGAAAAACTGTTTTTT.

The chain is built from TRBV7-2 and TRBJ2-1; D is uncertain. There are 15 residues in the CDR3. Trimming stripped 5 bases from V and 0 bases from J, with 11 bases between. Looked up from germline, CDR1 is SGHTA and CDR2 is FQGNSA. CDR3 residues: CASSPDWISYNEQFF. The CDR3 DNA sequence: TGTGCCAGCAGCCCTGACTGGATCTCCTACAATGAGCAGTTCTTC.

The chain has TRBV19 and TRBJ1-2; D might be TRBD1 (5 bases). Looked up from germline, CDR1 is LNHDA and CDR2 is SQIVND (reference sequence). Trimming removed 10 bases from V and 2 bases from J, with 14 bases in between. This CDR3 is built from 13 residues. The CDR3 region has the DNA TGTGCCACCGCAGGGAGGGGCAACTATGGCTACACCTTC. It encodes CATAGRGNYGYTF.

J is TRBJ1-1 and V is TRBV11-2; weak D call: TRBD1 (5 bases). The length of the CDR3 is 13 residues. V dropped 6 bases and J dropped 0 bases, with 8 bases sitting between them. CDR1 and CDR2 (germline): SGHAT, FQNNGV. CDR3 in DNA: TGTGCCAGCAGTCAACAGGTGAACACTGAAGCTTTCTTT. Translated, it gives CASSQQVNTEAFF.

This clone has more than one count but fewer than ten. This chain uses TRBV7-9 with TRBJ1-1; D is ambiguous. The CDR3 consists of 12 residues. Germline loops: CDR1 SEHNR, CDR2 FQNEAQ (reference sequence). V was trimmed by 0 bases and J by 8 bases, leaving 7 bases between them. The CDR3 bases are TGTGCCAGCAGCTTAGCGTTCACAGAAGCTTTCTTT. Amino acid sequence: CASSLAFTEAFF.

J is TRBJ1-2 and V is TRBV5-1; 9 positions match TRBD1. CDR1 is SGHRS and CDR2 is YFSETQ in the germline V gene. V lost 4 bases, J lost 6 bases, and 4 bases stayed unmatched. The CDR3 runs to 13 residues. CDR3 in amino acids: CASSMDRGNGYTF. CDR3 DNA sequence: TGCGCCAGCAGCATGGACAGGGGTAATGGCTACACCTTC.

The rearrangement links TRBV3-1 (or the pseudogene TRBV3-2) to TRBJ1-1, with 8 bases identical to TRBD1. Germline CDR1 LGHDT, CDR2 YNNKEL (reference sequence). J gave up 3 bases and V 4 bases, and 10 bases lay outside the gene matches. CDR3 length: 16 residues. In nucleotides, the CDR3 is TGTGCCAGCAGCCCTAGACAGGGGTCACGGGACACTGAAGCTTTCTTT. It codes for CASSPRQGSRDTEAFF.

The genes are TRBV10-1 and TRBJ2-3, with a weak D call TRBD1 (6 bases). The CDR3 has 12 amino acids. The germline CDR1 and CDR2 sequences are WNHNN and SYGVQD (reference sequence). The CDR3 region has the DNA TGCGCAGTGAGGGACAACACAGATACGCAGTATTTT. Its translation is CAVRDNTDTQYF.

CDR3 sequence (DNA): TGTGCCAGCAGTGCCTCGGAGTACGAGCAGTACTTC. Translation gives CASSASEYEQYF. The chain uses TRBV6-4 and TRBJ2-7; D is undetermined. The germline gives CDR1 MRHNA, CDR2 SNTAGT. V dropped 4 bases and J dropped 4 bases, with 8 bases sitting between them. This CDR3 has 12 amino acids.

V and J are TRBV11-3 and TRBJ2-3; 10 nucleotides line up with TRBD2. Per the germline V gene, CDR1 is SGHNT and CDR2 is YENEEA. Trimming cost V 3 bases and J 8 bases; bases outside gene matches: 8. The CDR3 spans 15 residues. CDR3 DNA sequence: TGTGCCAGCAGCTTCGCTAGCGGGAGAGGAGGTACGCAGTATTTT. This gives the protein CASSFASGRGGTQYF.

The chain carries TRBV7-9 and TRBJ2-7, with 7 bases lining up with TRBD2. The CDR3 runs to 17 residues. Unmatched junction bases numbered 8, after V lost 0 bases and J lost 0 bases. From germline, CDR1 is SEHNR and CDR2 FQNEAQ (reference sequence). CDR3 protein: CASSLAGTGTNSYEQYF. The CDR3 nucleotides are TGTGCCAGCAGCTTAGCGGGGACCGGGACTAACTCCTACGAGCAGTACTTC.

CDR3 region: CSASNVETQYF. CDR3 DNA: TGCAGTGCTTCAAATGTAGAGACCCAGTACTTC. The chain carries TRBV20-1 and TRBJ2-5; unclear D gene. V lost 5 bases and J 4 bases, leaving 8 bases between the germline ends. Germline values: CDR1 DFQATT, CDR2 SNEGSKA (reference sequence). The length of the CDR3 is 11 residues.

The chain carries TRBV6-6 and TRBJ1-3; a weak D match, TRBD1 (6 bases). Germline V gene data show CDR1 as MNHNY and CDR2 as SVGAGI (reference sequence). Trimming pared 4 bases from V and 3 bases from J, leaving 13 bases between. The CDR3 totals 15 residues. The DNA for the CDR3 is TGTGCCAGCAGTTGGGAGGGGGTTGGTGGAAACACCATATATTTT. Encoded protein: CASSWEGVGGNTIYF.

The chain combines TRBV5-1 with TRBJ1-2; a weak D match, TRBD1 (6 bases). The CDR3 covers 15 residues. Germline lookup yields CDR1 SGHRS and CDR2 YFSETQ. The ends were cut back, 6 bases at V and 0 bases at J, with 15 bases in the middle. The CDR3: CASTREGGTNYGYTF. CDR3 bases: TGCGCCAGCACACGTGAAGGGGGAACTAACTATGGCTACACCTTC.

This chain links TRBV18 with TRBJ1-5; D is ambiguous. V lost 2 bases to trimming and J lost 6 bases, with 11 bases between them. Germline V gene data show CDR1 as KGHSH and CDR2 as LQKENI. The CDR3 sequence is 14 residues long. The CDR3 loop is CASSPWPQRQPQHF. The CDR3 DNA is TGTGCCAGCTCACCATGGCCCCAGCGTCAGCCCCAGCATTTT. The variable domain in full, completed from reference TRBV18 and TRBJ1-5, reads NAGVMQNPRHLVRRRGQEARLRCSPMKGHSHVYWYRQLPEEGLKFMVYLQKENIIDESGMPKERFSAEFPKEGPSILRIQQVVRGDSAAYFCASSPWPQRQPQHFGDGTRLSIL.

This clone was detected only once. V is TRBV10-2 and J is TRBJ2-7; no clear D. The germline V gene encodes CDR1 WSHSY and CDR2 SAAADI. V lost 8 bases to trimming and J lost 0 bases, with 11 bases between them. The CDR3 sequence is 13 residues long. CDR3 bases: TGCGCCAGCCACTCCGGGTCCTCCTACGAGCAGTACTTC. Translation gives CASHSGSSYEQYF.

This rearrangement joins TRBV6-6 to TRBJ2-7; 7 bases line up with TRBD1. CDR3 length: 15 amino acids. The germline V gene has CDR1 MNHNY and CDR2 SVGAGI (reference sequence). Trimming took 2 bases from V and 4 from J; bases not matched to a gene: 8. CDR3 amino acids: CASSYGTARTYEQYF. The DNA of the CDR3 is TGTGCCAGCAGTTACGGGACAGCCAGAACATACGAGCAGTACTTC.